The rows below give T cell receptor beta chains drawn from one sample of a study of cytomegalovirus exposure and HLA in healthy donors. Clones were sequenced by immunoSEQ multiplex PCR, and TCRdb holds only the in-frame ones, with some missing. This table has approximately 160,000 clones, around 72% appearing once. The specimen was PBMCs. The receptors come from a man aged 50 or older in good health and CMV-seronegative. CDR3s include the opening cysteine and the closing phenylalanine or tryptophan. A D gene is named only where the DNA matches it firmly. Clone size is shown for a subset of rows, as once, few, many or a class of expanded clone.

clone_size: .; j_call: TRBJ1-6; v_call: TRBV11-2; d_call: TRBD1; cdr3_aa: CASSPRRQGASPLHF; cdr3_nt: TGTGCCAGCAGCCCCCGGAGACAGGGGGCTTCACCCCTCCACTTT
clone_size: few; j_call: TRBJ2-7; v_call: TRBV5-6; d_call: .; cdr3_aa: CASSQPWRDEQYF; cdr3_nt: TGTGCCAGCAGCCAACCCTGGAGGGACGAGCAGTACTTC
clone_size: .; j_call: TRBJ1-2; v_call: TRBV12-2; d_call: .; cdr3_aa: CASRFGDRLPYGYTF; cdr3_nt: TGTGCAAGTCGCTTTGGGGACAGACTCCCCTATGGCTACACCTTC
clone_size: few; j_call: TRBJ1-5; v_call: TRBV6-6; d_call: .; cdr3_aa: CASTVDSNQPQHF; cdr3_nt: TGTGCCAGCACCGTAGATAGCAATCAGCCCCAGCATTTT
clone_size: .; j_call: TRBJ2-5; v_call: TRBV5-1; d_call: TRBD2; cdr3_aa: CASSLVPLAGGTAQYF; cdr3_nt: TGCGCCAGCAGCTTGGTACCACTAGCGGGGGGTACTGCCCAGTACTTC
clone_size: .; j_call: TRBJ1-1; v_call: TRBV12-5; d_call: .; cdr3_aa: CASGLAGRGAFF; cdr3_nt: TGTGCTAGTGGTTTGGCGGGGAGAGGAGCTTTCTTT
clone_size: few; j_call: TRBJ1-4; v_call: TRBV4-1; d_call: .; cdr3_aa: CASSQEAVGGPNEKLFF; cdr3_nt: TGCGCCAGCAGCCAAGAGGCTGTAGGGGGACCTAATGAAAAACTGTTTTTT
clone_size: .; j_call: TRBJ1-2; v_call: TRBV5-1; d_call: .; cdr3_aa: CASSPSVLRDGYTF; cdr3_nt: TGCGCCAGCAGCCCCAGCGTCCTTCGGGATGGCTACACCTTC
clone_size: .; j_call: TRBJ2-7; v_call: TRBV5-1; d_call: .; cdr3_aa: CASSLEGLSIHGQYF; cdr3_nt: TGCGCCAGCAGCTTGGAGGGGCTTTCAATCCACGGGCAGTACTTC
clone_size: few; j_call: TRBJ2-7; v_call: TRBV10-3; d_call: TRBD1; cdr3_aa: CAISESAGGAYEQYF; cdr3_nt: TGTGCCATCAGTGAGTCGGCAGGGGGCGCCTACGAGCAGTACTTC
clone_size: .; j_call: TRBJ2-3; v_call: TRBV5-6; d_call: .; cdr3_aa: CASSQGRGVKGDTQYF; cdr3_nt: TGTGCCAGCAGCCAAGGCCGGGGAGTTAAAGGAGATACGCAGTATTTT
clone_size: .; j_call: TRBJ2-3; v_call: TRBV7-9; d_call: TRBD1; cdr3_aa: CASSQGTGKTDTQYF; cdr3_nt: TGTGCCAGCAGCCAAGGGACAGGGAAGACAGATACGCAGTATTTT
clone_size: .; j_call: TRBJ1-5; v_call: TRBV2; d_call: .; cdr3_aa: CASSPDSPSNQPQHF; cdr3_nt: TGTGCCAGCAGTCCCGACAGCCCCAGCAATCAGCCCCAGCATTTT
clone_size: .; j_call: TRBJ2-4; v_call: TRBV10-1; d_call: TRBD2; cdr3_aa: CARGGSSGESNIQYF; cdr3_nt: TGCGCCAGGGGGGGGTCAAGCGGGGAGTCAAACATTCAGTACTTC
clone_size: few; j_call: TRBJ2-3; v_call: TRBV5-1; d_call: .; cdr3_aa: CASSLALKDSTSTDTQYF; cdr3_nt: TGCGCCAGCAGCTTGGCCTTAAAAGACTCGACTAGCACAGATACGCAGTATTTT
clone_size: .; j_call: TRBJ2-7; v_call: TRBV9; d_call: .; cdr3_aa: CASSAGGHPLYEQYF; cdr3_nt: TGTGCCAGCAGCGCCGGAGGCCATCCTCTCTACGAGCAGTACTTC
clone_size: .; j_call: TRBJ2-3; v_call: TRBV5-1; d_call: TRBD2; cdr3_aa: CASSLGLAGGRSTDTQYF; cdr3_nt: TGCGCCAGCAGCTTGGGACTAGCGGGGGGGCGGAGCACAGATACGCAGTATTTT
clone_size: .; j_call: TRBJ1-2; v_call: TRBV19; d_call: .; cdr3_aa: CASGGEWYGYTF; cdr3_nt: TGTGCCAGCGGGGGGGAGTGGTATGGCTACACCTTC
clone_size: few; j_call: TRBJ1-5; v_call: TRBV5-6; d_call: .; cdr3_aa: CASSLEGRRGQPQHF; cdr3_nt: TGTGCCAGCAGCTTGGAAGGCAGGAGGGGTCAGCCCCAGCATTTT
clone_size: few; j_call: TRBJ2-7; v_call: TRBV7-9; d_call: .; cdr3_aa: CASSPVGPEQYF; cdr3_nt: TGTGCCAGCAGCCCCGTGGGGCCCGAGCAGTACTTC
clone_size: .; j_call: TRBJ1-1; v_call: TRBV19; d_call: TRBD1; cdr3_aa: CASSLQGGGNTEAFF; cdr3_nt: TGTGCCAGTAGTCTCCAAGGGGGCGGTAACACTGAAGCTTTCTTT
clone_size: .; j_call: TRBJ2-3; v_call: TRBV29-1; d_call: TRBD2; cdr3_aa: CSVSTSGGGTDTQYF; cdr3_nt: TGCAGCGTTTCGACTAGCGGGGGTGGCACAGATACGCAGTATTTT
clone_size: .; j_call: TRBJ1-4; v_call: TRBV5-8; d_call: TRBD1; cdr3_aa: CASSWGQGVNEKLFF; cdr3_nt: TGTGCCAGCAGCTGGGGACAGGGGGTTAATGAAAAACTGTTTTTT
clone_size: .; j_call: TRBJ2-1; v_call: TRBV6-5; d_call: TRBD1; cdr3_aa: CASSSGTGGWEQFF; cdr3_nt: TGTGCCAGCAGTTCCGGGACAGGGGGCTGGGAGCAGTTCTTC
clone_size: .; j_call: TRBJ2-7; v_call: TRBV2; d_call: TRBD1; cdr3_aa: CASTVQRQGYEQYF; cdr3_nt: TGTGCCAGCACTGTCCAAAGACAGGGCTACGAGCAGTACTTC
clone_size: few; j_call: TRBJ2-7; v_call: TRBV11-2; d_call: .; cdr3_aa: CASSSRRGYEQYF; cdr3_nt: TGTGCCAGCAGCTCACGCAGGGGTTACGAGCAGTACTTC
clone_size: .; j_call: TRBJ2-7; v_call: TRBV27; d_call: .; cdr3_aa: CASSKQGSYEQYF; cdr3_nt: TGTGCCAGCAGTAAACAGGGCTCCTACGAGCAGTACTTC
clone_size: .; j_call: TRBJ1-2; v_call: TRBV11-2; d_call: TRBD1; cdr3_aa: CASSLLAGTVNYGYTF; cdr3_nt: TGTGCCAGCAGCTTATTAGCCGGGACAGTTAACTATGGCTACACCTTC
clone_size: .; j_call: TRBJ1-2; v_call: TRBV11-3; d_call: .; cdr3_aa: CASSLDTGIDYGYTF; cdr3_nt: TGTGCCAGCAGCTTAGATACGGGAATAGACTATGGCTACACCTTC
clone_size: .; j_call: TRBJ1-1; v_call: TRBV5-4; d_call: .; cdr3_aa: CASSLDTDMNTEAFF; cdr3_nt: TGTGCCAGCAGCTTGGATACAGATATGAACACTGAAGCTTTCTTT
clone_size: .; j_call: TRBJ2-6; v_call: TRBV6-5; d_call: TRBD1; cdr3_aa: CASRRQGAGANVLTF; cdr3_nt: TGTGCCAGCAGAAGACAGGGCGCCGGGGCCAACGTCCTGACTTTC
clone_size: .; j_call: TRBJ1-6; v_call: TRBV19; d_call: TRBD1; cdr3_aa: CASSSRQGGDYNSPLHF; cdr3_nt: TGTGCCAGTAGTTCACGACAGGGGGGAGACTATAATTCACCCCTCCACTTT
clone_size: few; j_call: TRBJ1-6; v_call: TRBV7-2; d_call: .; cdr3_aa: CASSVREGNSPLHF; cdr3_nt: TGTGCCAGCAGCGTCAGGGAGGGCAATTCACCCCTCCACTTT
clone_size: .; j_call: TRBJ1-2; v_call: TRBV5-1; d_call: TRBD1; cdr3_aa: CASSPGGTGGNNYGYTF; cdr3_nt: TGCGCCAGCAGCCCAGGAGGGACAGGGGGAAATAACTATGGCTACACCTTC
clone_size: .; j_call: TRBJ2-7; v_call: TRBV11-2; d_call: TRBD2; cdr3_aa: CASSLGPSGSSSYEQYF; cdr3_nt: TGTGCCAGCAGCTTGGGACCTAGCGGGTCGAGCTCCTACGAGCAGTACTTC
clone_size: .; j_call: TRBJ1-2; v_call: TRBV5-1; d_call: .; cdr3_aa: CASSLEGGAGGYTF; cdr3_nt: TGCGCCAGCAGCTTGGAGGGGGGCGCGGGAGGCTATACCTTC
clone_size: .; j_call: TRBJ1-5; v_call: TRBV12-5; d_call: TRBD1; cdr3_aa: CASGLLTGGGQPQHF; cdr3_nt: TGTGCTAGTGGTTTGTTAACAGGGGGAGGACAGCCCCAGCATTTT
clone_size: .; j_call: TRBJ1-4; v_call: TRBV4-1; d_call: TRBD1; cdr3_aa: CASSELQGGNEKLFF; cdr3_nt: TGCGCCAGCAGCGAATTACAGGGGGGTAATGAAAAACTGTTTTTT
clone_size: .; j_call: TRBJ1-1; v_call: TRBV29-1; d_call: .; cdr3_aa: CSVGAGSAAEAFF; cdr3_nt: TGCAGCGTTGGAGCGGGGAGTGCGGCTGAAGCTTTCTTT
clone_size: .; j_call: TRBJ1-3; v_call: TRBV4-1; d_call: TRBD1; cdr3_aa: CASSQGNRGRQGNTIYF; cdr3_nt: TGCGCCAGCAGCCAAGGTAACAGGGGGCGCCAGGGAAACACCATATATTTT
clone_size: .; j_call: TRBJ2-7; v_call: TRBV10-1; d_call: TRBD1; cdr3_aa: CASSAKGQAYEQYF; cdr3_nt: TGCGCCAGCAGTGCAAAGGGACAGGCCTACGAGCAGTACTTC
clone_size: .; j_call: TRBJ2-7; v_call: TRBV5-1; d_call: .; cdr3_aa: CASSLGYSGYEQYF; cdr3_nt: TGCGCCAGCAGCTTGGGGTACAGTGGTTACGAGCAGTACTTC
clone_size: .; j_call: TRBJ2-5; v_call: TRBV7-3; d_call: .; cdr3_aa: CASSLTGDGETQYF; cdr3_nt: TGTGCCAGCAGCTTAACAGGGGATGGAGAGACCCAGTACTTC
clone_size: few; j_call: TRBJ1-5; v_call: TRBV27; d_call: TRBD1; cdr3_aa: CASSPRTGSQPQHF; cdr3_nt: TGTGCCAGCAGTCCAAGGACAGGGAGCCAGCCCCAGCATTTT
clone_size: .; j_call: TRBJ2-7; v_call: TRBV21-1; d_call: .; cdr3_aa: CASSCHRGAGRFYEQYF; cdr3_nt: TGTGCCAGCAGCTGCCACAGGGGAGCGGGCCGATTTTACGAGCAGTACTTC
clone_size: few; j_call: TRBJ2-7; v_call: TRBV5-4; d_call: .; cdr3_aa: CASSGSGYEQYF; cdr3_nt: TGTGCCAGCAGCGGATCCGGGTACGAGCAGTACTTC
clone_size: .; j_call: TRBJ2-2; v_call: TRBV18; d_call: TRBD1; cdr3_aa: CASSPRQGGTGELFF; cdr3_nt: TGTGCCAGCTCACCCCGACAGGGTGGCACCGGGGAGCTGTTTTTT
clone_size: .; j_call: TRBJ1-1; v_call: TRBV5-1; d_call: .; cdr3_aa: CASSSLMRNTEAFF; cdr3_nt: TGCGCCAGCAGCTCCCTTATGAGGAACACTGAAGCTTTCTTT
clone_size: .; j_call: TRBJ1-2; v_call: TRBV11-2; d_call: TRBD1; cdr3_aa: CASSLQGATRYGYTF; cdr3_nt: TGTGCCAGCAGCTTACAGGGGGCAACTAGGTATGGCTACACCTTC
clone_size: .; j_call: TRBJ1-1; v_call: TRBV19; d_call: .; cdr3_aa: CASRLVQQGNTEAFF; cdr3_nt: TGTGCCAGTAGGTTAGTCCAACAGGGGAACACTGAAGCTTTCTTT
clone_size: .; j_call: TRBJ1-2; v_call: TRBV7-9; d_call: TRBD1; cdr3_aa: CASSSNPGTGSGYTF; cdr3_nt: TGTGCCAGCAGCTCAAATCCGGGGACAGGGAGCGGCTACACCTTC
clone_size: .; j_call: TRBJ1-4; v_call: TRBV13; d_call: .; cdr3_aa: CASSLDGNNEKLFF; cdr3_nt: TGTGCCAGCAGCCTGGACGGGAATAATGAAAAACTGTTTTTT
clone_size: .; j_call: TRBJ1-3; v_call: TRBV28; d_call: .; cdr3_aa: CASSPVGSGNTIYF; cdr3_nt: TGTGCCAGCAGCCCAGTCGGGTCTGGAAACACCATATATTTT